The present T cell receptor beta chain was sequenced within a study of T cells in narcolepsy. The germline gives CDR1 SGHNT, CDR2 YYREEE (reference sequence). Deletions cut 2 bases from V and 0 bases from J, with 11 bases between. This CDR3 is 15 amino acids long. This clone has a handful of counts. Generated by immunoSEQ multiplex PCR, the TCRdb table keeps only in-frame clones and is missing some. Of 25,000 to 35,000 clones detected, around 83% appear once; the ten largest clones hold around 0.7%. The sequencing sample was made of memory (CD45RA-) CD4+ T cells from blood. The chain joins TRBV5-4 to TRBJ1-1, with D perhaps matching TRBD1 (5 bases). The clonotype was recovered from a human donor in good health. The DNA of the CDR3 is TGTGCCAGCAGCTTACCAGGGAGGATGAACACTGAAGCTTTCTTT. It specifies CASSLPGRMNTEAFF.